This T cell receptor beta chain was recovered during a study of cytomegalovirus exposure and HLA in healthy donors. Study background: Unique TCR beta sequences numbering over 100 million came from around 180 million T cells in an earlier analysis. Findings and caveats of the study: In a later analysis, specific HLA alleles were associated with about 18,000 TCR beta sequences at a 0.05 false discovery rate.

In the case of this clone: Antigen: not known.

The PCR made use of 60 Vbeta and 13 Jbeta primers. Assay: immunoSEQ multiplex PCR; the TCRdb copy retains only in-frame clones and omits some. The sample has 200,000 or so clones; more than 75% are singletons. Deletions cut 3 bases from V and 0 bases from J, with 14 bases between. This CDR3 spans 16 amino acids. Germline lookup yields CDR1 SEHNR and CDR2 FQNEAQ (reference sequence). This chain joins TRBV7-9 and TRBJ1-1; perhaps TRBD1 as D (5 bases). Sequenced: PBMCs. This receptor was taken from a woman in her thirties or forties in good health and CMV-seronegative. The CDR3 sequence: CASSLKGNTLNTEAFF. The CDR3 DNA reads TGTGCCAGCAGCTTGAAGGGGAATACTTTGAACACTGAAGCTTTCTTT. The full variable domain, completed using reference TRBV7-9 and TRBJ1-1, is DTGVSQNPRHKITKRGQNVTFRCDPISEHNRLYWYRQTLGQGPEFLTYFQNEAQLEKSRLLSDRFSAERPKGSFSTLEIQRTEQGDSAMYLCASSLKGNTLNTEAFFGQGTRLTVV.